This TCR beta chain appears in the sequencing data of a study of cytomegalovirus exposure and HLA in healthy donors. Produced via immunoSEQ multiplex PCR; TCRdb's table is partial and in-frame only. This sample has roughly 130,000 clones, with 80% to 90% found just once. The specimen sequenced was PBMCs. The receptor comes from a woman in her 30s in good health and CMV-seropositive.

Here the CDR3 DNA reads TGTGCCAGCAGCCATTCAAAGGGAGGGCTCACTGAAGCTTTCTTT. This gives the protein CASSHSKGGLTEAFF. The chain couples TRBV7-3 to TRBJ1-1; D unresolved. Per the germline V gene, CDR1 is SGHTA and CDR2 is FQGTGA. Deletions cut 5 bases from V and 4 bases from J, with 17 bases between. The CDR3 extends over 15 amino acids.